This TCR beta chain stems from a study of tumor-infiltrating lymphocytes in primary liver carcinoma. Study-level information: The five patients, who were men and women, ranged in age from 30 to 69 years. Study-wide results and caveats: It was in tumors, not blood, that the top-250-clone fraction was significantly higher (p = 0.039).

Blood RNA was derived from unsorted whole blood, and germline DNA was extracted too. About 4 milliliters of peripheral blood were drawn presurgically. As concerns this clonotype: Its antigen remains unidentified.

A constant-region primer primed TCR beta cDNA synthesis from 450 to 550 ng of total RNA. Nested multiplex PCR, run for three rounds with slightly modified ARM-PCR, yielded TCR beta libraries. Rounds one and two of PCR, each of about 10 cycles, were primed with TRBV1-TRBV30 forward primers and a C-beta reverse primer. TCRdb reprocessed the multiplex PCR reads with MiXCR, giving one entry per CDR3 protein. The sample gives fewer than 350,000 distinct CDR3 sequences, about two thirds of which show up once; 6.5% is in the top ten. Germline loops: CDR1 SNHLY, CDR2 FYNNEI. Losses at the gene ends were 4 bases for V and 0 bases for J; bases not matched to a gene: 1. The CDR3 is 14 residues long.

This receptor was obtained from a man aged 35 to 55 with primary liver carcinoma and hepatitis B virus infection. This chain connects TRBV2 to TRBJ1-1; 8 bases are a match to TRBD1. The specimen was peripheral blood. The CDR3 coding sequence is TGTGCCAGCAGTGCGGACAGGGTGAACACTGAAGCTTTCTTT. This codes for CASSADRVNTEAFF.